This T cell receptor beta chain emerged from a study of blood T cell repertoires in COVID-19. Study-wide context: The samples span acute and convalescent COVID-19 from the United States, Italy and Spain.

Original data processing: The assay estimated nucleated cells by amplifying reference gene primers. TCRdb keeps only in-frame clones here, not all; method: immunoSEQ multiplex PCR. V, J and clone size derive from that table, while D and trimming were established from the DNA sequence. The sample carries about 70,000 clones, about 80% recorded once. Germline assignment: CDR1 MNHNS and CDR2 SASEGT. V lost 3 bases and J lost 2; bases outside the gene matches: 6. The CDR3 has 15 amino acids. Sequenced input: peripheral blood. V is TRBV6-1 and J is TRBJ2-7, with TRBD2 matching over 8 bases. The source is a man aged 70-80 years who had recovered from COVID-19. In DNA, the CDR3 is TGTGCCAGCAGTGATAGCGGGACTACTCCCTACGAGCAGTACTTC. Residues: CASSDSGTTPYEQYF.